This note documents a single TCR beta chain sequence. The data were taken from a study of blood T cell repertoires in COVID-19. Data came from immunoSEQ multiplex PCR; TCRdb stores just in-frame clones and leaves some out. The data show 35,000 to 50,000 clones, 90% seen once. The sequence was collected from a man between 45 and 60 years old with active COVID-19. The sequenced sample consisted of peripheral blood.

The CDR3 is CASSSIDSPGGYTF. For the CDR3, the DNA is TGTGCCAGCAGTTCCATCGACAGCCCGGGCGGCTACACCTTC. This chain joins TRBV27 and TRBJ1-2; D may be TRBD1 (5 bases). The CDR3 covers 14 residues. Germline V lookup: CDR1 MNHEY, CDR2 SMNVEV (reference sequence). V shed 4 bases and J shed 8 bases, with 17 bases lying between them.